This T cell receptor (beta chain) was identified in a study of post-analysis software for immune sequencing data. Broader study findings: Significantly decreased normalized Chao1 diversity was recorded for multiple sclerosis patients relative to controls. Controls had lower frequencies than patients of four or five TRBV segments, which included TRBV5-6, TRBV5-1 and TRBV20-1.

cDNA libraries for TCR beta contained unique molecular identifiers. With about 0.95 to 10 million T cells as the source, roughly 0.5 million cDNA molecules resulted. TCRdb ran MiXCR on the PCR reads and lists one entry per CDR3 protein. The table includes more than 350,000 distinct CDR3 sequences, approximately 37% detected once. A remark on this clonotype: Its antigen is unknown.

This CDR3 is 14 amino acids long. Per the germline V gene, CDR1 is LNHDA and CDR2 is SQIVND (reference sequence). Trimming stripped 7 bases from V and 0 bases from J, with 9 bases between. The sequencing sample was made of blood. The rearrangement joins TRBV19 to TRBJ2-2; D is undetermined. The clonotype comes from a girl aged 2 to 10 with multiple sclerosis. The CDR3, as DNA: TGTGCCAGTAATTGGCAATCGAACACCGGGGAGCTGTTTTTT. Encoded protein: CASNWQSNTGELFF.